Presented here are 2 T cell receptor beta chains from one specimen sequenced in a study of shared clonotypes between healthy human individuals. Sequencing was performed with immunoSEQ multiplex PCR; in TCRdb, only in-frame clones are kept and a portion is missing. The data show about 1 million clones, about 75% seen once. The sample taken for sequencing was memory CD4+ T cells sorted from blood. Subset meaning: CD45RA-negative fraction. The origin of the receptors is a young man in good health.

The sample holds a few counts of this clone. The J gene is TRBJ2-7, the V gene TRBV6-6; D may be TRBD1 (9 bases). The CDR3 is made up of 15 amino acids. V was clipped by 7 bases and J by 6 bases, with 22 bases between them. Germline V gene lookup returns CDR1 MNHNY and CDR2 SVGAGI (reference sequence). CDR3 DNA: TGTGCCAGCACTACGGGGGGGACAGGGAGGACCGAGCAGTACTTC. This translates into CASTTGGTGRTEQYF.

The chain couples TRBV7-9 to TRBJ2-7; D tentatively reads TRBD1 or TRBD2 (5 bases each). This CDR3 contains 15 residues. Germline loops: CDR1 SEHNR, CDR2 FQNEAQ (reference sequence). V lost 5 bases and J 3 bases, leaving 17 bases between the germline ends. CDR3 region: CASSRDGIPNYEQYF. CDR3 bases: TGTGCCAGCAGCCGGGACGGGATCCCGAACTACGAGCAGTACTTC.